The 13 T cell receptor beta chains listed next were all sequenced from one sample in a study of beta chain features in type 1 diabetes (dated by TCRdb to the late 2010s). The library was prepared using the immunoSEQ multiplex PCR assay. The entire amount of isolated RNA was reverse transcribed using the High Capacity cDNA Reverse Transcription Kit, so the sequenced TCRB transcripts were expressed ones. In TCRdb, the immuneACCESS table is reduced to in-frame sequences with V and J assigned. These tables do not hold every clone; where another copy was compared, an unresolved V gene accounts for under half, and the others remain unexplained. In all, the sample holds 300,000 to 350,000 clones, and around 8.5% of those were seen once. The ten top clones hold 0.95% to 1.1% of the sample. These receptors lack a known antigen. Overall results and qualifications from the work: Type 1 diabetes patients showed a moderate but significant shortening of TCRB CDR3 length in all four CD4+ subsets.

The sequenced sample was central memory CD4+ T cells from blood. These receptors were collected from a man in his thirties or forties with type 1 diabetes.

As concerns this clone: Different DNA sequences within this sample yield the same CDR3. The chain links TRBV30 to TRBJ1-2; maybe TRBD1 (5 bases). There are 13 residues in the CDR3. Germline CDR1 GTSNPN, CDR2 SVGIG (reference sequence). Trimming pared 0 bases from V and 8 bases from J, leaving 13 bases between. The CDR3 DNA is TGTGCCTGGAGTGTACAGGACACGGGAGGCTACACCTTC. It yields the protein CAWSVQDTGGYTF.

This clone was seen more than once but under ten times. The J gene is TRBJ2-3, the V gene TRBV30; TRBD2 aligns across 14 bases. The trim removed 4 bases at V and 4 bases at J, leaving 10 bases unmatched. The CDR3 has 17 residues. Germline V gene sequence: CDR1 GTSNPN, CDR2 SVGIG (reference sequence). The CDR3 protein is CAWTDFGTSGGADTQYF. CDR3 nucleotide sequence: TGTGCCTGGACTGACTTCGGGACTAGCGGGGGAGCAGATACGCAGTATTTT.

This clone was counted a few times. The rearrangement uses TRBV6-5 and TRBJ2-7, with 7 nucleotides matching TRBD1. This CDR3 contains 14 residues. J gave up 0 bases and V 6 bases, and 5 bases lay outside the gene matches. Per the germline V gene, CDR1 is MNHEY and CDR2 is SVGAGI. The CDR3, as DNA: TGTGCCAGCAGAACCGACAGGGCCTCCTACGAGCAGTACTTC. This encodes CASRTDRASYEQYF.

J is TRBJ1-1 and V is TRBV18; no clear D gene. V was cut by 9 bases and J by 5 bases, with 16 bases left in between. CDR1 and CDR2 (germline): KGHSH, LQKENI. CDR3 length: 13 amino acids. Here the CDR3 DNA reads TGTGCCAGTGAGCTTGAGGCACGGACTGAAGCTTTCTTT. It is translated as CASELEARTEAFF.

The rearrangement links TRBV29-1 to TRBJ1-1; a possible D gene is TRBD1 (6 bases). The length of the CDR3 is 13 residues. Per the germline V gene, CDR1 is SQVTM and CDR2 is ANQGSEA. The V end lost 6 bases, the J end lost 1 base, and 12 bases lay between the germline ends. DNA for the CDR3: TGCAGCGTGCCTAGGACAGCGAACACTGAAGCTTTCTTT. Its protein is CSVPRTANTEAFF.

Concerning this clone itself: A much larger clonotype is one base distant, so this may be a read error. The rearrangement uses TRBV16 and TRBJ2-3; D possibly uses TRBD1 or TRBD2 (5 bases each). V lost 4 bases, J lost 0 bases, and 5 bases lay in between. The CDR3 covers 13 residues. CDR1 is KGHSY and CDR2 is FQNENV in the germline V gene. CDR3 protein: CASSRDSTDTQYF. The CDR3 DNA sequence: TGTGCCAGCAGCCGGGACAGCACAGATACGCAGTATTTT.

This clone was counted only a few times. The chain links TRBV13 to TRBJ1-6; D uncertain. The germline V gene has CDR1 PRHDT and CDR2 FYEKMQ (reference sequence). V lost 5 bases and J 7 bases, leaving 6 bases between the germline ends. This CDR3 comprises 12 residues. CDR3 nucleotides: TGTGCCAGCAGCCTCACCAATTCACCCCTCCACTTT. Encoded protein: CASSLTNSPLHF.

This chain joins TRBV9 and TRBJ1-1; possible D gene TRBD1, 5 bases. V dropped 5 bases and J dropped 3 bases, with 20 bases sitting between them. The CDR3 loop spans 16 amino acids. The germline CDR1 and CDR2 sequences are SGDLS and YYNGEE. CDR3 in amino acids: CASRPVPGTSYTEAFF. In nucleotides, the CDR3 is TGTGCCAGCAGGCCAGTCCCCGGGACTTCGTACACTGAAGCTTTCTTT. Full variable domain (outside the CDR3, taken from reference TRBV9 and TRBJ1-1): DSGVTQTPKHLITATGQRVTLRCSPRSGDLSVYWYQQSLDQGLQFLIQYYNGEERAKGNILERFSAQQFPDLHSELNLSSLELGDSALYFCASRPVPGTSYTEAFFGQGTRLTVV.

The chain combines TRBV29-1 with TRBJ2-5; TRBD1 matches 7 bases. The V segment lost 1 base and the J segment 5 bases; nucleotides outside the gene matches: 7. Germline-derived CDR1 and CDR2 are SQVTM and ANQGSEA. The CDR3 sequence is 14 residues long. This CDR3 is CSVEGKGGSETQYF. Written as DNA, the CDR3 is TGCAGCGTTGAAGGGAAAGGGGGCTCGGAGACCCAGTACTTC.

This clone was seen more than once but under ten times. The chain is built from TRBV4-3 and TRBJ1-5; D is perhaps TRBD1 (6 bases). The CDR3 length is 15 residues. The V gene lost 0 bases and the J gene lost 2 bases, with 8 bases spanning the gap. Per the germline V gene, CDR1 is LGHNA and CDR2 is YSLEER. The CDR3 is CASSQEGHRNQPQHF. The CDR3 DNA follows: TGCGCCAGCAGCCAAGAGGGACACCGCAATCAGCCCCAGCATTTT.

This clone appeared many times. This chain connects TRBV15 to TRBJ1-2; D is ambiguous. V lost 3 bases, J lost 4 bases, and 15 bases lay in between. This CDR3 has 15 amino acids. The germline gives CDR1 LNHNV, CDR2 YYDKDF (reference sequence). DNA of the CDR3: TGTGCCACCAGCAGTGGTGGGATTGCGGTCTATGGCTACACCTTC. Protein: CATSSGGIAVYGYTF.

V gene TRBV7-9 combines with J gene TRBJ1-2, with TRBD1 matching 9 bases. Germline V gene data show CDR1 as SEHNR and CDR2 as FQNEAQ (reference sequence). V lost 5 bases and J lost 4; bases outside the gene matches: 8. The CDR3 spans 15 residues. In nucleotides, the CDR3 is TGTGCCAGCAGCCGCGGGACAGGGCAGGGCTATGGCTACACCTTC. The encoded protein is CASSRGTGQGYGYTF.

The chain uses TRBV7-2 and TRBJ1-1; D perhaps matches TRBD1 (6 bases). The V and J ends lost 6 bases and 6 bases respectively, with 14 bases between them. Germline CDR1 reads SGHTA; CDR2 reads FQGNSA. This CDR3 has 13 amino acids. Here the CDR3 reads CASRPRGGPEAFF. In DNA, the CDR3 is TGTGCCAGCAGACCCCGAGGGGGGCCTGAAGCTTTCTTT.